Following are 24 T cell receptor beta chains from one sample sequenced in a study of CXCR3-negative and CXCR3-positive naive CD8 T cells. Study observations and caveats: TRB CDR3s of CXCR3-positive naive cells were more hydrophobic than those of CXCR3-negative naive cells.

The libraries of TRB cDNA were prepared using 5' RACE with UMI labels. Using the 5' RACE reads, TCRdb records one entry per CDR3 protein without DNA. The record lists some 140,000 distinct CDR3 sequences, of which the ten most abundant hold less than 0.55%. These receptors lack a known antigen. Sequenced material: naive CXCR3+ CD8+ T cells from blood. The sample's subset: CD45RO-CCR7+CD27+CD95- naive CD8+ T cells expressing CXCR3 (TNR3+). The source of these receptors is a human donor in good health. Some clones in this sample may be carry-over from other donors' samples.

This sequence joins TRBV11-3 and TRBJ2-1; lacking DNA, the TRBD2 call made by TCRdb goes unchecked. The germline CDR1 and CDR2 sequences are SGHNT and YENEEA. The CDR3 sequence is 18 residues long. The CDR3: CASSLAPWGTSAGNEQFF.

The V gene is TRBV12-3 or TRBV12-4, the J gene TRBJ2-5; TCRdb's D call, TRBD2, is unchecked because there is no DNA. This CDR3 is 13 amino acids long. The CDR3 loop reads CASRPAGEETQYF.

The rearrangement joins TRBV28 to TRBJ2-3. The CDR3 is 15 residues long. Germline V gives CDR1 MDHEN, CDR2 SYDVKM. CDR3 residues: CASSLLFGRTDTQYF.

V is TRBV29-1 and J is TRBJ2-7; the TCRdb D gene call, TRBD1, has no DNA to confirm it. This CDR3 comprises 13 residues. CDR1 and CDR2 from the germline V gene are SQVTM and ANQGSEA. The CDR3: CSVRGDFSYEQYF.

The rearrangement links TRBV6-6 to TRBJ2-5; the TCRdb D gene call, TRBD1, has no DNA to confirm it. This CDR3 has 11 residues. The germline V gene has CDR1 MNHNY and CDR2 SVGAGI (reference sequence). The CDR3 is CASVGGQTQYF.

J is TRBJ2-1 and V is TRBV29-1; TCRdb's D call of TRBD2 is untestable without DNA. The germline gives CDR1 SQVTM, CDR2 ANQGSEA. The CDR3 consists of 17 residues. The CDR3 here is CSVEGGLAGSSYNEQFF.

This chain connects TRBV5-1 to TRBJ2-7; TCRdb selects TRBD1, and the lack of DNA leaves this call unchecked. CDR3 length: 14 residues. Germline V gene lookup returns CDR1 SGHRS and CDR2 YFSETQ. CDR3 protein: CASSSTGGDYEQYF.

V and J are TRBV6-2 or TRBV6-3 and TRBJ2-5. Germline assignment: CDR1 MNHEY and CDR2 SVGEGT. The CDR3 consists of 14 residues. This CDR3 reads CASSKRTVQETQYF.

This chain connects TRBV4-3 to TRBJ1-2. CDR3 length equals 15 residues. The germline V gene encodes CDR1 LGHNA and CDR2 YSLEER. This CDR3 reads CASSQDLRDSYGYTF.

The rearrangement uses TRBV4-1 and TRBJ2-7; TCRdb outputs TRBD2, but without DNA this stays unchecked. Germline CDR1 reads MGHRA; CDR2 reads YSYEKL. CDR3 length equals 14 residues. CDR3 loop: CASSQVGRAYEQYF.

The chain recombines TRBV7-9 with TRBJ2-1. Germline-derived CDR1 and CDR2 are SEHNR and FQNEAQ (reference sequence). The length of the CDR3 is 11 residues. CDR3 in amino acids: CASSLANEQFF.

The rearrangement links TRBV3-1 to TRBJ2-3. Germline CDR1 LGHDT, CDR2 YNNKEL (reference sequence). CDR3 length: 16 residues. CDR3 protein: CASSQGWRSSTDTQYF.

The chain carries TRBV4-3 and TRBJ2-7. Germline V CDR1 and CDR2: LGHNA, YSLEER. The CDR3 consists of 15 residues. CDR3 amino acids: CASSQEAGITYEQYF.

V and J are TRBV15 and TRBJ1-1; no DNA is available, so the TRBD1 call from TCRdb remains unchecked. The germline V gene encodes CDR1 LNHNV and CDR2 YYDKDF (reference sequence). The CDR3 consists of 15 residues. The CDR3 sequence: CATSREGSGGTEAFF.

J is TRBJ1-1 and V is TRBV19. There are 15 residues in the CDR3. Per the germline V gene, CDR1 is LNHDA and CDR2 is SQIVND (reference sequence). CDR3 sequence reads: CASTTASVLNTEAFF.

V gene TRBV27 combines with J gene TRBJ2-2. The germline CDR1 and CDR2 sequences are MNHEY and SMNVEV (reference sequence). The CDR3 contains 14 residues. CDR3 amino acids: CASSLRGNTGELFF.

V and J are TRBV29-1 and TRBJ1-1; TCRdb names TRBD1, which stays unverified in the absence of DNA. Germline CDR1 reads SQVTM; CDR2 reads ANQGSEA. This CDR3 spans 14 amino acids. CDR3 sequence reads: CSVEDWDGNTEAFF.

The gene calls are TRBV7-9 and TRBJ2-1; TCRdb lists TRBD2, though no DNA is available to test this call. There are 17 residues in the CDR3. Germline V gives CDR1 SEHNR, CDR2 FQNEAQ (reference sequence). CDR3 sequence reads: CASSPLRGSGSLDEQFF.

The chain joins TRBV6-6 to TRBJ2-7; checking the TCRdb D call of TRBD1 is not possible without DNA. The CDR3 extends over 18 amino acids. In germline, CDR1 is MNHNY, CDR2 SVGAGI (reference sequence). CDR3: CASSSVSGQTQRTYEQYF.

The chain joins TRBV29-1 to TRBJ2-7. The germline V gene has CDR1 SQVTM and CDR2 ANQGSEA. CDR3 length: 14 residues. CDR3: CSVEVLGRDYEQYF.

The V gene is TRBV12-3 or TRBV12-4, the J gene TRBJ2-5; TCRdb's D call of TRBD1 is untestable without DNA. The CDR3 is 13 amino acids. The CDR3: CASTDRQEETQYF.

The V gene is TRBV12-3 or TRBV12-4, the J gene TRBJ2-3. The CDR3 spans 14 residues. CDR3 sequence reads: CASSLSGLTDTQYF.

The chain recombines TRBV5-1 with TRBJ1-1; absent DNA, TCRdb's TRBD1 call cannot be checked. The germline V gene has CDR1 SGHRS and CDR2 YFSETQ. The CDR3 spans 15 residues. This CDR3 reads CASSLEATGSTEAFF.

This chain's CDR3 is CASSPNFSEQYF. The chain combines TRBV6-5 with TRBJ2-7. The CDR3 is 12 amino acids. The V gene's germline CDR1 is MNHEY and CDR2 SVGAGI.